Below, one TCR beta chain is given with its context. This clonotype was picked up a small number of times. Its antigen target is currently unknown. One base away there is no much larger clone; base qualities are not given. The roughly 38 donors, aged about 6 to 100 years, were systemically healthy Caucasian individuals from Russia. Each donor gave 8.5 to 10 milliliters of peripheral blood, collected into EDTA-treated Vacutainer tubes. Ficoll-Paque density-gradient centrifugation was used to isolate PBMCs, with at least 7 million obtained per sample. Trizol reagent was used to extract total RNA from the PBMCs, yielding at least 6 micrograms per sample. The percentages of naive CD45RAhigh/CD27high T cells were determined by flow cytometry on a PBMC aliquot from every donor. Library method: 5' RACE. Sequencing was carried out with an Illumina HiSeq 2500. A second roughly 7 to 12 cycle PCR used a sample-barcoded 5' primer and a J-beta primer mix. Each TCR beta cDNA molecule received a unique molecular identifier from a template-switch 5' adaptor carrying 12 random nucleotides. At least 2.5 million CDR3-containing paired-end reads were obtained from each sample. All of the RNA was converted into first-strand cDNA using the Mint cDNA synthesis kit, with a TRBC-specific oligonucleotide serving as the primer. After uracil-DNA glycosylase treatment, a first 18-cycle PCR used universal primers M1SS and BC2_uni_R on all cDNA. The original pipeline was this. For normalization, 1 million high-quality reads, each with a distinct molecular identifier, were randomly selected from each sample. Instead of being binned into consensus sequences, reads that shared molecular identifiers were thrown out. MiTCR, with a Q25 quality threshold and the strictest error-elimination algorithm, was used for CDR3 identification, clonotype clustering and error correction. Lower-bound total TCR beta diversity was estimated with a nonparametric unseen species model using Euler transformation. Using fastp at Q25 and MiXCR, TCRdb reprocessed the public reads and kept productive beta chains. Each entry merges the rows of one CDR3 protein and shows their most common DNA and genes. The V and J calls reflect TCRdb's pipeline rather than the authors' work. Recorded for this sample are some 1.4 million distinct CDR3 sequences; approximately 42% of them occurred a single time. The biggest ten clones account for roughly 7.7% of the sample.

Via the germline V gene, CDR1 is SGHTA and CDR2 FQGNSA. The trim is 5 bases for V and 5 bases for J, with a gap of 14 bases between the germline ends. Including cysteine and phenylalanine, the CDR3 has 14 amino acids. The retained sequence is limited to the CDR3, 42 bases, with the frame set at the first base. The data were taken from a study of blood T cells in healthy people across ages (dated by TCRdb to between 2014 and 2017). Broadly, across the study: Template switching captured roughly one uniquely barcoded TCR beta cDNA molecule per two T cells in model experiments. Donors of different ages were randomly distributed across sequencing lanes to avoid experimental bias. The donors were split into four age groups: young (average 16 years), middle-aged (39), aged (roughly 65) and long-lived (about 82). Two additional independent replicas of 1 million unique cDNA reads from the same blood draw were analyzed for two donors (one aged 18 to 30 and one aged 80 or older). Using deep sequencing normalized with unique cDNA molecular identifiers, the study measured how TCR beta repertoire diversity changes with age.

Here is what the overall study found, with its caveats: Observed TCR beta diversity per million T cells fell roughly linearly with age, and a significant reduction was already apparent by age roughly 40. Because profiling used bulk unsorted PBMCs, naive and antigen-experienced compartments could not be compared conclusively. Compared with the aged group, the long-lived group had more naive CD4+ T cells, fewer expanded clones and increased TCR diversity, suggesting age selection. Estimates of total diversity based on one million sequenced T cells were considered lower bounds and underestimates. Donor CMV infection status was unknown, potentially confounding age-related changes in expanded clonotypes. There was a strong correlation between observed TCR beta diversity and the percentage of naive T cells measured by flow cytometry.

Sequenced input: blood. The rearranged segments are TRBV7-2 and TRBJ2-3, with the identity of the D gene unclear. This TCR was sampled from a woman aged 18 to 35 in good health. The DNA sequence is TGTGCCAGCAGCGAACTATTACCGGTAGATACGCAGTATTTT. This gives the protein CASSELLPVDTQYF. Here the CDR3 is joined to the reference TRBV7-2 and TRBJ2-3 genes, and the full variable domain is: GAGVSQSPSNKVTEKGKDVELRCDPISGHTALYWYRQSLGQGLEFLIYFQGNSAPDKSGLPSDRFSAERTGGSVSTLTIQRTQQEDSAVYLCASSELLPVDTQYFGPGTRLTVL.